A selection of T cell receptor beta chains follows, all from one sample in a study of cytomegalovirus exposure and HLA in healthy donors. Sequencing was performed with immunoSEQ multiplex PCR; in TCRdb, only in-frame clones are kept and a portion is missing. The sample consists of some 200,000 clones, about three quarters of them appearing once. Source material: PBMCs. Receptors originate from a young man in good health and CMV-seronegative. CDR3s include the opening cysteine and the closing phenylalanine or tryptophan. The order of the fields is D gene, J gene, V gene, CDR3 protein. D genes are given only for firm matches.

d_gene: .; j_gene: TRBJ2-5; v_gene: TRBV15; CDR3aa: CATSRADLAGSGETQYF
d_gene: .; j_gene: TRBJ2-7; v_gene: TRBV6-5; CDR3aa: CASSYEGPSSYEQYF
d_gene: TRBD1; j_gene: TRBJ1-5; v_gene: TRBV7-2; CDR3aa: CASSLGQGSGGPQHF
d_gene: .; j_gene: TRBJ2-1; v_gene: TRBV7-7; CDR3aa: CASSLDSYNEQFF
d_gene: .; j_gene: TRBJ1-5; v_gene: TRBV29-1; CDR3aa: CSLDQGSNQPQHF
d_gene: TRBD1; j_gene: TRBJ1-5; v_gene: TRBV25-1; CDR3aa: CASSDRQGDQPQHF
d_gene: TRBD2; j_gene: TRBJ2-1; v_gene: TRBV6-4; CDR3aa: CASSEPPGSGGNNGQFF
d_gene: TRBD1; j_gene: TRBJ1-4; v_gene: TRBV5-1; CDR3aa: CASSFGTGGNEKLFF
d_gene: TRBD1; j_gene: TRBJ1-5; v_gene: TRBV6-6; CDR3aa: CASSPGQGQNQPQHF
d_gene: .; j_gene: TRBJ1-2; v_gene: TRBV28; CDR3aa: CASSGIGGGYTF
d_gene: .; j_gene: TRBJ2-7; v_gene: TRBV30; CDR3aa: CAWSVPGGGVSYEQYF
d_gene: .; j_gene: TRBJ1-1; v_gene: TRBV2; CDR3aa: CASSLQGPNTEAFF